The following is a T cell receptor (beta chain) sequence with its context. Its antigen is unknown. This specimen comes from a study of OX40 agonist ivuxolimab in advanced cancers. For the study at large: The treatment was a fully human IgG2 OX40 agonist, ivuxolimab. Study results and limitations: The study found that CD8+ T cells averaged more expanded clones than CD4+.

Libraries were prepared by immunoSEQ multiplex PCR; TCRdb keeps only in-frame clonotypes and omits some of them. The profile shows 65,000 to 80,000 clones, about 92% of them singletons. CDR3 length: 13 residues. The V gene's germline CDR1 is SGHTA and CDR2 FQGNSA. J is TRBJ2-5 and V is TRBV7-2; D perhaps matches TRBD1 (5 bases). The J call may not be correct, given that the DNA end is closer to TRBJ2-7. Sequenced material: CD4+ or CD8+ T cells sorted from blood, taken in a trial of the OX40 agonist ivuxolimab. The source is an adult with an advanced solid tumor such as melanoma, head and neck, liver or kidney cancer. The chain's CDR3 is CASSRVRVTEQYF. DNA of the CDR3: TGTGCCAGCAGCCGCGTCAGGGTGACCGAGCAGTACTTC.